This TCR beta chain was found in a study of blood T cell repertoires in COVID-19. About the study: The origin of the acute and convalescent COVID-19 samples was the United States, Italy and Spain. From T cells, B-cell-depleted T cells, or PBMCs came the material, which was cDNA or gDNA.

This CDR3 spans 16 amino acids. Germline V gene data show CDR1 as MNHNS and CDR2 as SASEGT. With 1 base clipped from V and 2 bases from J, the junction kept 2 bases outside the gene matches. The Seattle patients joined while their infection was active and were tracked longitudinally afterward. Produced via immunoSEQ multiplex PCR; TCRdb's table is partial and in-frame only. The sample lists nearly 70,000 clones; roughly 87% were seen once. The rearrangement joins TRBV6-1 to TRBJ2-1, with 10 bases fitting TRBD2. The TCR comes from a woman between 50 and 59 years old with COVID-19, enrolled during active disease. Source material: peripheral blood. CDR3 amino acids: CASSEEGLAAYNEQFF. In nucleotides, the CDR3 is TGTGCCAGCAGTGAAGAAGGACTAGCGGCCTACAATGAGCAGTTCTTC.